This T cell receptor beta chain came from a study of blood T cell repertoires in COVID-19. Across the whole study: Specimens from acute and convalescent COVID-19 originated in the United States, Italy and Spain. The analysed material was cDNA or gDNA that came from T cells, B-cell-depleted T cells, or PBMCs.

This clone was seen only a few times. The CDR3 totals 13 residues. Trimming took 7 bases from V and 8 from J; bases not matched to a gene: 8. Germline V CDR1 and CDR2: LNHDA, SQIVND (reference sequence). The authors' processing: How many nucleated cells were present was estimated from reference gene primer amplification. Clones were sequenced by immunoSEQ multiplex PCR, and TCRdb holds only the in-frame ones, with some missing. V, J and clone size are taken as reported in that table, and D and trimming were inferred from the DNA itself. The repertoire holds some 40,000 clones, with 75% to 90% as singletons.

Sequencing input: peripheral blood. This chain links TRBV19 with TRBJ2-1; TRBD1 matches 7 bases. The clonotype was recovered from a man aged 45 to 65 with active or convalescent COVID-19. The CDR3 reads CASKRGGRDEQFF. CDR3 DNA: TGTGCCAGTAAAAGAGGGGGCCGGGATGAGCAGTTCTTC.